The next 27 T cell receptor beta chains were all read from a single sample in a study of naive and memory T cell subsets. Four PCR rounds used nested alpha and beta constant region primers plus the SP2 primer. A single record per CDR3 protein comes from TCRdb applying MiXCR to the 5' RACE reads. This table has some 60,000 distinct CDR3 sequences, more than 6% appearing once. TCR cDNA received a 3' ligated oligonucleotide that carried a UMI. All receptors come from a female donor in good health.

The V gene is TRBV5-1, the J gene TRBJ2-5; D is ambiguous. The CDR3 extends over 14 amino acids. V lost 0 bases and J lost 4, with 10 bases in between. Per germline, CDR1 SGHRS and CDR2 YFSETQ. For the CDR3, the DNA is TGCGCCAGCAGCTTGGGACAACCAAGAGAGACCCAGTACTTC. Protein product: CASSLGQPRETQYF.

This chain connects TRBV6-5 to TRBJ2-2; tentative D call: TRBD2 (6 bases). Germline CDR1 and CDR2: MNHEY and SVGAGI. The V end lost 5 bases, the J end lost 4 bases, and 8 bases lay between the germline ends. The CDR3 length is 13 residues. The CDR3 region is CASSRLGTGELFF. CDR3 nucleotide sequence: TGTGCCAGCAGTAGACTAGGCACCGGGGAGCTGTTTTTT.

There are many counts of this clonotype. The gene calls are TRBV12-3 or TRBV12-4 and TRBJ1-5, with a possible D match to TRBD1 (6 bases). V shed 6 bases and J shed 3 bases, with 12 bases lying between them. The CDR3 totals 14 residues. Here the CDR3 DNA reads TGTGCCAGCAGGCGGAGACAGGACAATCAGCCCCAGCATTTT. Amino acids: CASRRRQDNQPQHF.

A single count supports this clonotype. This chain joins TRBV5-1 and TRBJ2-3; 7 bases fit TRBD1. CDR3 length: 14 residues. Germline CDR1 is SGHRS and CDR2 is YFSETQ. V lost 7 bases, J lost 4 bases, and 9 bases stayed unmatched. CDR3 sequence (DNA): TGCGCCAGCCGCGTACAGGGGTCGTCAGATACGCAGTATTTT. Amino acids: CASRVQGSSDTQYF.

This clonotype was observed many times. The CDR3 DNA reads as TGTGCCAGCAGTAGGACCCGGGGTTCACCCCTCCACTTT. This encodes CASSRTRGSPLHF. The chain combines TRBV12-3 or TRBV12-4 with TRBJ1-6; D gene unclear. V was shortened by 5 bases and J by 9 bases, with 11 bases between the two germline ends. The CDR3 is 13 residues long.

Only one count was recorded for this clonotype. With a much larger clone just one base away, this may be a read error. V is TRBV6-1 and J is TRBJ1-5; no clear D gene. Trimming shortened V by 2 bases and J by 2 bases, and 10 bases separated the two germline ends. Germline assignment: CDR1 MNHNS and CDR2 SASEGT. The CDR3 sequence is 15 residues long. The CDR3 DNA sequence: TGTGCCAGCAGTGAAAGCCCCGGGGGCAATCAGCCCCAGCATTTT. Protein sequence: CASSESPGGNQPQHF.

The V gene is TRBV5-1, the J gene TRBJ2-1, with 11 bases fitting TRBD2. Per the germline V gene, CDR1 is SGHRS and CDR2 is YFSETQ. The CDR3 totals 16 residues. V lost 1 base, J lost 7 bases, and 7 bases stayed unmatched. CDR3 DNA: TGCGCCAGCAGCTTGACTAGCGGGGGAGGTCGGAATGAGCAGTTCTTC. Translating it yields CASSLTSGGGRNEQFF.

The V and J genes are TRBV30 and TRBJ2-1; tentative D call: TRBD2 (6 bases). The CDR3 contains 13 residues. The V gene lost 5 bases and the J gene lost 2 bases, with 10 bases spanning the gap. Germline values: CDR1 GTSNPN, CDR2 SVGIG (reference sequence). The CDR3 here is CAWGGAAYNEQFF. In DNA form, the CDR3 reads TGTGCCTGGGGAGGGGCGGCCTACAATGAGCAGTTCTTC.

This clonotype was picked up many times. The chain links TRBV20-1 to TRBJ2-3, with 12 bases that match TRBD1. V lost 5 bases and J lost 0; bases outside the gene matches: 3. This CDR3 spans 15 amino acids. Per germline, CDR1 DFQATT and CDR2 SNEGSKA (reference sequence). The DNA of the CDR3 is TGCAGTGCTGGGGACAGGGGGCGAAGCACAGATACGCAGTATTTT. Protein product: CSAGDRGRSTDTQYF.

The V call is TRBV29-1, the J call TRBJ2-7; TRBD1 aligns across 9 bases. Germline V gives CDR1 SQVTM, CDR2 ANQGSEA. Trimming cost V 5 bases and J 0 bases; bases outside gene matches: 5. The CDR3 sequence is 14 residues long. Here the CDR3 reads CSVRGQGSSYEQYF. The CDR3 DNA reads TGCAGCGTTCGGGGACAGGGTAGCTCCTACGAGCAGTACTTC.

The V gene is TRBV7-9, the J gene TRBJ2-2, with D possibly matching TRBD2 (5 bases). Germline lookup yields CDR1 SEHNR and CDR2 FQNEAQ (reference sequence). The V end was cut by 0 bases, the J end by 2 bases, with 7 bases between. CDR3 size: 15 residues. CDR3 in amino acids: CASSLARANTGELFF. DNA of the CDR3: TGTGCCAGCAGCTTAGCGCGGGCCAACACCGGGGAGCTGTTTTTT. The whole variable domain, remainder taken from reference TRBV7-9 and TRBJ2-2, is DTGVSQNPRHKITKRGQNVTFRCDPISEHNRLYWYRQTLGQGPEFLTYFQNEAQLEKSRLLSDRFSAERPKGSFSTLEIQRTEQGDSAMYLCASSLARANTGELFFGEGSRLTVL.

This clonotype was seen a few times. The chain has TRBV29-1 and TRBJ2-3; D might be TRBD2 (6 bases). The germline V and J ends were trimmed by 8 bases and 3 bases, with 9 bases remaining between them. This CDR3 is 11 amino acids long. Germline lookup yields CDR1 SQVTM and CDR2 ANQGSEA. In DNA, the CDR3 is TGCAGCTCCCGGGGGACAGATACGCAGTATTTT. Encoded protein: CSSRGTDTQYF.

This clonotype was seen a handful of times. V gene TRBV4-1 combines with J gene TRBJ2-5; D is undetermined. Trimming stripped 0 bases from V and 5 bases from J, with 13 bases between. CDR3 length: 15 amino acids. Germline values: CDR1 MGHRA, CDR2 YSYEKL. Here the CDR3 reads CASSQDSGLRETQYF. CDR3 nucleotide sequence: TGCGCCAGCAGCCAAGATTCCGGGTTGCGTGAGACCCAGTACTTC.

This clonotype was counted many times. The rearrangement links TRBV11-3 to TRBJ1-2, with 10 nucleotides matching TRBD1. Germline values: CDR1 SGHNT, CDR2 YENEEA. The CDR3 runs to 15 residues. V gave up 4 bases and J gave up 1 base; unmatched junction bases: 3. The CDR3 here is CASSSGTGDNYGYTF. In nucleotides, the CDR3 is TGTGCCAGCAGCTCCGGGACAGGGGATAACTATGGCTACACCTTC.

The gene calls are TRBV29-1 and TRBJ1-1, with a weak D call TRBD1 (5 bases). CDR1 and CDR2 from the germline V gene are SQVTM and ANQGSEA. The V end lost 8 bases, the J end lost 1 base, and 14 bases lay between the germline ends. The CDR3 has 13 residues. The CDR3 is CSSRGGENTEAFF. CDR3 in DNA: TGCAGCAGCCGGGGGGGGGAGAACACTGAAGCTTTCTTT.

This clonotype was detected a few times. V usage is TRBV5-1 and J usage is TRBJ1-1; TRBD1 agrees at 9 bases. The CDR3 spans 15 residues. The V segment lost 1 base and the J segment 4 bases; nucleotides outside the gene matches: 5. Germline values: CDR1 SGHRS, CDR2 YFSETQ. CDR3 sequence reads: CASSLTGGVGTEAFF. The CDR3, as DNA: TGCGCCAGCAGCTTGACAGGGGGCGTGGGCACTGAAGCTTTCTTT.

This clonotype was found a few times. V is TRBV29-1 and J is TRBJ2-3; no clear D. With 0 bases removed from V and 2 bases from J, the gap between germline ends came to 21 bases. This CDR3 spans 18 amino acids. Germline CDR1 and CDR2: SQVTM and ANQGSEA. CDR3: CSVEDQDDPTRPTDTQYF. The CDR3 DNA sequence: TGCAGCGTTGAAGATCAAGACGACCCGACAAGGCCCACAGATACGCAGTATTTT.

This clonotype was seen more than once but under ten times. This chain joins TRBV11-3 and TRBJ2-7; TRBD2 aligns across 8 bases. The germline V gene encodes CDR1 SGHNT and CDR2 YENEEA. Trimming took 5 bases from V and 3 from J; bases not matched to a gene: 9. This CDR3 is built from 15 residues. The CDR3 region is CASSPLGGALYEQYF. The CDR3 region has the DNA TGTGCCAGCAGCCCCCTCGGGGGGGCCCTCTACGAGCAGTACTTC.

This clonotype has more than one count but fewer than ten. The J gene is TRBJ2-5, the V gene TRBV12-3 or TRBV12-4; D is unclear. The germline V and J ends were trimmed by 1 base and 3 bases, with 6 bases remaining between them. The CDR3 length is 13 residues. Here the CDR3 reads CASSLVSEETQYF. The CDR3, as DNA: TGTGCCAGCAGTTTAGTTAGTGAAGAGACCCAGTACTTC.

The genes are TRBV29-1 and TRBJ2-1; D unclear. Germline lookup yields CDR1 SQVTM and CDR2 ANQGSEA. CDR3 length: 10 amino acids. The ends were cut back, 7 bases at V and 5 bases at J, with 6 bases in the middle. The CDR3 DNA is TGCAGCGCTATTAACAATGAGCAGTTCTTC. Residues: CSAINNEQFF.

This clonotype turned up a few times. The chain recombines TRBV4-1 with TRBJ2-7, with 11 bases identical to TRBD2. Trimming removed 2 bases from V and 3 bases from J; junction bases left unmatched: 12. Germline assignment: CDR1 MGHRA and CDR2 YSYEKL. The CDR3 extends over 18 amino acids. The DNA of the CDR3 is TGCGCCAGCAGCCAACTCCCGCCTCCTAGCGGGGGGATCTACGAGCAGTACTTC. Protein product: CASSQLPPPSGGIYEQYF.

This clonotype was seen only a few times. The gene calls are TRBV6-5 and TRBJ2-6, with 12 bases lining up with TRBD1. The trim removed 4 bases at V and 2 bases at J, leaving 12 bases unmatched. The CDR3 loop spans 20 amino acids. Germline V gene data show CDR1 as MNHEY and CDR2 as SVGAGI. The DNA of the CDR3 is TGTGCCAGCAGTTCTACCCTGGGACAGGGGGCGTCTCCTGGGGCCAACGTCCTGACTTTC. This gives the protein CASSSTLGQGASPGANVLTF.

This chain joins TRBV28 and TRBJ2-1; TRBD1 aligns across 10 bases. CDR1 is MDHEN, CDR2 SYDVKM, per germline. The CDR3 extends over 15 amino acids. V shed 4 bases, J shed 5 bases, and the junction held 5 bases outside the gene matches. The CDR3 loop is CASSSPGQGHNEQFF. CDR3 nucleotides: TGTGCCAGCAGTTCACCGGGACAGGGGCACAATGAGCAGTTCTTC.

In its sample, this clonotype was seen many times. The rearrangement links TRBV20-1 to TRBJ2-1, with TRBD2 identical over 7 bases. The CDR3 has 13 residues. Germline-derived CDR1 and CDR2 are DFQATT and SNEGSKA (reference sequence). V lost 6 bases, J lost 9 bases, and 11 bases stayed unmatched. CDR3 sequence (DNA): TGCAGTGCATTGGAGGATCCGGGAGGTGAGCAGTTCTTC. It specifies CSALEDPGGEQFF.

This clonotype has a count of ten or more. The V and J genes are TRBV2 and TRBJ1-1; 9 positions match TRBD1. CDR1 is SNHLY, CDR2 FYNNEI, per germline. V trimming: 5 bases; J trimming: 5 bases; junction bases outside the gene matches: 3. The CDR3 loop spans 13 amino acids. The CDR3 DNA is TGTGCCAGCAGTCGGGACAGGGCGACTGAAGCTTTCTTT. Amino acids: CASSRDRATEAFF.

This clonotype was picked up a small number of times. The chain carries TRBV25-1 and TRBJ1-1, with TRBD1 matching 7 bases. CDR1 and CDR2 from the germline V gene are MGHDK and SYGVNS. This CDR3 region has 12 residues. The trim removed 11 bases at V and 3 bases at J, leaving 6 bases unmatched. The CDR3 sequence: CARFTGDTEAFF. CDR3 bases: TGTGCCCGATTCACAGGGGACACTGAAGCTTTCTTT.

This clonotype has a count of ten or more. The chain combines TRBV20-1 with TRBJ1-1; a weak D match, TRBD1 (6 bases). Germline V gene data show CDR1 as DFQATT and CDR2 as SNEGSKA (reference sequence). The CDR3 has 14 residues. Between the trimmed V and J ends, which lost 3 bases and 6 bases, there was a span of 17 bases. The CDR3 is CSASYDKGVPEAFF. The CDR3 bases are TGCAGTGCTAGTTATGACAAGGGGGTTCCTGAAGCTTTCTTT.